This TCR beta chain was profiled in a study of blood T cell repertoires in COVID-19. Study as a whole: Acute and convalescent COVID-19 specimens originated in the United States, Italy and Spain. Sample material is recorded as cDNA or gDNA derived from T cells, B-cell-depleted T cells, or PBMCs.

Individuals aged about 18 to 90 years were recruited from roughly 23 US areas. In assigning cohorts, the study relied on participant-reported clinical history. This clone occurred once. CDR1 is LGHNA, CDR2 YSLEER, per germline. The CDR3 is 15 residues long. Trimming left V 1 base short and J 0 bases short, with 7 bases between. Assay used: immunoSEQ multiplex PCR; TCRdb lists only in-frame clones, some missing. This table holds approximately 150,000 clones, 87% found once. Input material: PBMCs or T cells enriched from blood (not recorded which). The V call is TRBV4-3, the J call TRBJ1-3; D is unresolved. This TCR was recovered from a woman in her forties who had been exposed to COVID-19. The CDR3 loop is CASSQVYSSGNTIYF. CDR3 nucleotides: TGCGCCAGCAGCCAAGTCTACAGCTCTGGAAACACCATATATTTT.